This passage covers 22 T cell receptor beta chains from one sample sequenced in a study of regulatory T cells in long-lasting Graves disease. Time point in this sample: newly diagnosed GD, antithyroid drugs for less than 3 months. Generation of the TCR library employed RNA extracted from PBMCs. Through Arm-PCR of CDR3 regions and iRepertoire HTBI primers, TCR beta libraries were built. A single record per CDR3 protein comes from TCRdb applying MiXCR to the multiplex PCR reads. The sample lists fewer than 400,000 distinct CDR3 sequences; 18% were seen once. Sequencing was performed on peripheral blood mononuclear cells (PBMCs), taken at new diagnosis, from a patient treated with antithyroid drugs. These receptor sequences come from a female donor with Graves disease.

This clonotype was recorded many times. The rearrangement links TRBV29-1 to TRBJ2-7; tentatively, D is TRBD1 (6 bases). The V and J ends lost 7 bases and 2 bases respectively, with 12 bases between them. This CDR3 region has 12 residues. Germline CDR1 reads SQVTM; CDR2 reads ANQGSEA. The CDR3 loop reads CSATGPAYEQYF. The CDR3 nucleotides are TGCAGCGCAACAGGGCCGGCCTACGAGCAGTACTTC.

This clonotype was found many times. This chain links TRBV15 with TRBJ2-2; the match to TRBD2 covers 14 bases. V was pared by 5 bases and J by 7 bases, with 9 bases of the junction left unmatched. This CDR3 is built from 17 residues. CDR1 and CDR2 from the germline V gene are LNHNV and YYDKDF (reference sequence). The chain's CDR3 is CATSSRLAGGRVGELFF. In nucleotides, the CDR3 is TGTGCCACCAGCTCCCGACTAGCGGGAGGGAGGGTCGGGGAGCTGTTTTTT.

J is TRBJ2-2 and V is TRBV10-3; 14 bases line up with TRBD2. The CDR3 runs 16 residues. V shed 6 bases, J shed 6 bases, and the junction held 6 bases outside the gene matches. Germline CDR1 and CDR2: ENHRY and SYGVKD. The CDR3 region is CAISEGLAGGPGELFF. The CDR3 DNA sequence: TGTGCCATCAGCGAAGGACTAGCGGGAGGTCCCGGGGAGCTGTTTTTT.

On this clonotype: A much larger clonotype is one base distant, so this may be a read error. This chain connects TRBV24-1 to TRBJ2-5; 10 bases fit TRBD1. The end of the DNA is better explained by TRBJ2-1, so the J call may be wrong. The CDR3 consists of 17 residues. The germline gives CDR1 KGHDR, CDR2 SFDVKD. CDR3 DNA sequence: TGTGCCACCAGTGATCCCCGGGACAGGGGACGCTACAATGGGCAGTTCTTC. It specifies CATSDPRDRGRYNGQFF.

This clonotype was seen many times. The chain joins TRBV18 to TRBJ1-5; the D is unclear. Trimming shortened V by 2 bases and J by 4 bases, and 6 bases separated the two germline ends. The V gene's germline CDR1 is KGHSH and CDR2 LQKENI. This CDR3 is 13 amino acids long. CDR3: CASSPKPNQPQHF. The CDR3 nucleotides are TGTGCCAGCTCACCAAAGCCTAATCAGCCCCAGCATTTT.

Many counts were recorded for this clonotype. The chain uses TRBV5-1 and TRBJ2-1; D may be TRBD2 (6 bases). The CDR3 has 14 amino acids. Trimming removed 1 base at V and 7 bases at J, with 12 bases between. CDR1 is SGHRS and CDR2 is YFSETQ in the germline V gene. The CDR3 protein is CASSLTPGGNEQFF. CDR3 DNA sequence: TGCGCCAGCAGCTTGACGCCCGGGGGTAATGAGCAGTTCTTC.

This clonotype showed up many times. This chain links TRBV12-5 with TRBJ1-2; 10 bases align to TRBD1. The germline gives CDR1 LGHNT, CDR2 FRNRAP. The J segment lost 6 bases and the V segment lost 5 bases, leaving 9 bases of the junction unmatched. The CDR3 is 15 residues long. Here the CDR3 reads CASGLYSGTGDGYTF. CDR3 DNA sequence: TGTGCTAGTGGTCTATATTCCGGGACAGGGGATGGCTACACCTTC. The full variable domain, in which reference TRBV12-5 and TRBJ1-2 provide the parts outside the CDR3, is DARVTQTPRHKVTEMGQEVTMRCQPILGHNTVFWYRQTMMQGLELLAYFRNRAPLDDSGMPKDRFSAEMPDATLATLKIQPSEPRDSAVYFCASGLYSGTGDGYTFGSGTRLTVV.

CDR3 sequence: CSARSLRASTDTQYF. CDR3 in DNA: TGCAGTGCTAGATCCCTCAGGGCTAGCACAGATACGCAGTATTTT. J is TRBJ2-3 and V is TRBV20-1; D might be TRBD1 (5 bases). The CDR3 is made up of 15 amino acids. Trimming took off 2 bases at V and 0 bases at J, with 12 bases between the two ends. Germline CDR1 DFQATT, CDR2 SNEGSKA (reference sequence).

This chain uses TRBV19 with TRBJ2-7; a possible D gene is TRBD2 (6 bases). Germline lookup yields CDR1 LNHDA and CDR2 SQIVND (reference sequence). Trimming removed 5 bases from V and 0 bases from J, with 17 bases in between. The CDR3 is 16 residues long. The CDR3: CASSRGGSGYSYEQYF. Here the CDR3 DNA reads TGTGCCAGTAGTCGGGGAGGTAGCGGATACTCCTACGAGCAGTACTTC.

This clonotype was seen ten or more times. The rearrangement links TRBV7-9 to TRBJ2-7, with TRBD2 as a possible D gene (6 bases). Trimming left V 6 bases short and J 4 bases short, with 22 bases between. This CDR3 is 16 amino acids long. Germline V gene lookup returns CDR1 SEHNR and CDR2 FQNEAQ (reference sequence). In DNA, the CDR3 is TGTGCCAGCAGTTCAGTGCGAGCGGACGGGACTTACGAGCAGTACTTC. Translating gives CASSSVRADGTYEQYF. Full variable domain (rest looked up from reference TRBV7-9 and TRBJ2-7): DTGVSQNPRHKITKRGQNVTFRCDPISEHNRLYWYRQTLGQGPEFLTYFQNEAQLEKSRLLSDRFSAERPKGSFSTLEIQRTEQGDSAMYLCASSSVRADGTYEQYFGPGTRLTVT.

The J gene is TRBJ1-6, the V gene TRBV4-1; possible D gene TRBD1, 6 bases. This CDR3 is built from 17 residues. Germline V gives CDR1 MGHRA, CDR2 YSYEKL. Trimming stripped 0 bases from V and 5 bases from J, with 14 bases between. The CDR3 reads CASSQDSMGANNSPLHF. For the CDR3, the DNA is TGCGCCAGCAGCCAAGATTCGATGGGGGCTAATAATTCACCCCTCCACTTT.

This clonotype was found many times. The chain links TRBV3-1 to TRBJ2-3; 9 bases map to TRBD1. The CDR3 is made up of 15 amino acids. CDR1 is LGHDT, CDR2 YNNKEL, per germline (reference sequence). J gave up 5 bases and V 0 bases, and 3 bases lay outside the gene matches. The CDR3 nucleotides read TGTGCCAGCAGCCAAGATGGGACAGGGAAAGATACGCAGTATTTT. Translating gives CASSQDGTGKDTQYF.

This clonotype was seen many times. V usage is TRBV28 and J usage is TRBJ1-2; D may be TRBD1 (6 bases). Germline assignment: CDR1 MDHEN and CDR2 SYDVKM. Trimming removed 8 bases at V and 2 bases at J, with 21 bases between. The CDR3 totals 16 residues. In nucleotides, the CDR3 is TGTGCCAGCCTTCAAGAGTCCCGGGACAAGAACTATGGCTACACCTTC. This encodes CASLQESRDKNYGYTF.

This clonotype was seen many times. This chain links TRBV12-3 or TRBV12-4 with TRBJ2-5, with a weak D call TRBD2 (5 bases). The length of the CDR3 is 14 residues. The V end was cut by 5 bases, the J end by 5 bases, with 15 bases between. The CDR3, as DNA: TGTGCCAGCAGTCCAGGACTGGGTGCCGAGACCCAGTACTTC. Its translation: CASSPGLGAETQYF.

This clonotype was found many times. V usage is TRBV12-3 or TRBV12-4 and J usage is TRBJ1-1; 8 bases align to TRBD1. J lost 12 bases, V lost 3 bases, and 6 bases had no gene match. The CDR3 is 12 amino acids. CDR3 loop: CASSFGSGGTFF. In nucleotides, the CDR3 is TGTGCCAGCAGTTTCGGGTCAGGGGGCACTTTCTTT.

This clonotype showed up just once. The chain couples TRBV3-1 to TRBJ1-5, with D uncertain. Germline values: CDR1 LGHDT, CDR2 YNNKEL (reference sequence). The CDR3 covers 13 residues. V was cut by 2 bases and J by 7 bases, with 9 bases left in between. CDR3 sequence (DNA): TGTGCCAGCAGCCAATGGCTTGGGCAGCCCCAGCATTTT. Its protein product is CASSQWLGQPQHF.

The table lists this clonotype with many counts. Because it lacks the conserved phenylalanine or tryptophan at the end, this CDR3 is likely a read error. No DNA is shown, since the ends of the CDR3 on it are uncertain; the CDR3 is the one TCRdb lists. The CDR3 is CASSLDSGQAYNEQFI. The rearrangement links TRBV11-3 to TRBJ2-1; no DNA check was done on the table's D call, TRBD1. With termini counted, the CDR3 has 16 amino acids. The germline CDR1 and CDR2 sequences are SGHNT and YENEEA.

This clonotype showed up just a few times. CDR3 in amino acids: CASRGLEETQYF. The CDR3 DNA reads as TGTGCCAGCAGGGGCCTGGAAGAGACCCAGTACTTC. The V gene is TRBV28, the J gene TRBJ2-5; D unclear. The CDR3 has 12 residues. Germline assignment: CDR1 MDHEN and CDR2 SYDVKM. V lost 6 bases to trimming and J lost 3 bases, with 8 bases between them.

This clonotype was recorded at least ten times. V and J are TRBV19 and TRBJ1-5; TRBD1 is a possible D gene (6 bases). This CDR3 contains 16 residues. The germline V gene has CDR1 LNHDA and CDR2 SQIVND (reference sequence). V lost 4 bases, J lost 2 bases, and 15 bases lay in between. In nucleotides, the CDR3 is TGTGCCAGTAGTAATCAGGGGATTAGGGGCAATCAGCCCCAGCATTTT. This sequence encodes CASSNQGIRGNQPQHF.

There are many counts of this clonotype. The J gene is TRBJ2-3, the V gene TRBV7-2, with 14 bases matching TRBD2. Germline trimming cut 1 base from V and 5 bases from J; bases unmatched to any gene: 2. This CDR3 comprises 16 residues. CDR1 SGHTA and CDR2 FQGNSA come from the germline V gene. The CDR3 sequence: CASSLGGLAGGDTQYF. The CDR3 DNA is TGTGCCAGCAGCTTAGGAGGACTAGCGGGGGGAGATACGCAGTATTTT.

The V gene is TRBV20-1, the J gene TRBJ2-1, with 11 nucleotides matching TRBD2. The CDR3 is made up of 14 amino acids. The germline V gene encodes CDR1 DFQATT and CDR2 SNEGSKA (reference sequence). The V and J ends lost 4 bases and 4 bases, in that order; junction bases with no gene match: 3. The CDR3 here is CSATRTSGYNEQFF. The CDR3 bases are TGCAGTGCTACGCGGACTAGCGGGTACAATGAGCAGTTCTTC.

The chain couples TRBV6-5 to TRBJ2-7; D is unresolved. The germline gives CDR1 MNHEY, CDR2 SVGAGI. The length of the CDR3 is 11 residues. The ends were cut back, 1 base at V and 7 bases at J, with 5 bases in the middle. CDR3 bases: TGTGCCAGCAGTTACTTGGGGGAGCAGTACTTC. Its protein product is CASSYLGEQYF.